These T cell receptor beta chains were read from a single sample in a study of blood T cell repertoires in COVID-19. Only in-frame clones appear in the TCRdb table, and some are missing; sequencing was by immunoSEQ multiplex PCR. The sample holds roughly 200,000 clones, about three quarters seen once. What was sequenced was peripheral blood. The receptors derive from a woman older than 75 with active or convalescent COVID-19. Each CDR3 is given with its conserved first and last residue. Each record gives: V gene, D gene, CDR3 protein. D genes are given only for firm matches.

>TRBV7-9|.
CASSLDYANPHKETQYF
>TRBV7-9|TRBD2
CASSLTSGGTYNEQFF
>TRBV18|TRBD1
CASSPVQGAGANVLTF
>TRBV2|TRBD1
CASSVTGGHTKNSPLHF
>TRBV6-2/TRBV6-3|TRBD1
CASSASGQGQPQHF
>TRBV24-1|TRBD1
CATSQTGTYEQYF
>TRBV5-5|TRBD1
CASRRQGDNQPQHF
>TRBV28|.
CASSHTVDRYNSPLHF
>TRBV6-5|.
CASMRRGDQPQHF
>TRBV6-5|TRBD1
CASSRDRDYDLLYF
>TRBV6-5|.
CASSYIRAATNEKLFF
>TRBV2|.
CASSEGGGRGSPLHF
>TRBV6-5|.
CASSYSNQAYGYTF
>TRBV7-7|.
CASSLVGLPQETQYF
>TRBV18|TRBD2
CASSPPGLAATGELFF
>TRBV4-1|.
CASSQGFPGLPNEQYF
>TRBV6-1|TRBD1
CASSEAPIRGLETQYF
>TRBV12-3/TRBV12-4|TRBD1
CASKQGPNQPQHF
>TRBV28|.
CASSFVPGRGGSTEAFF
>TRBV2|.
CASSEVGVRTTEAFF
>TRBV5-8|.
CASSGGRRLLNTEAFF
>TRBV7-2|TRBD2
CASSLPGGYGELFF
>TRBV6-2/TRBV6-3|TRBD1
CASSYSTGSKNIQYF
>TRBV5-4|.
CASRPGTYYGYTF
>TRBV6-1|.
CASSEQGTGSGNTIYF
>TRBV7-9|TRBD2
CASSPIAGSQETQYF
>TRBV19|TRBD2
CASSISGGLRDQYF
>TRBV5-1|TRBD1
CASSTTGGNMNTEAFF
>TRBV2|TRBD1
CAIDRANTGELFF
>TRBV15|.
CATSRDSIGGHGYTF
>TRBV6-4|.
CASSAVRAPGYNEQFF
>TRBV28|.
CASSSGYGYTF
>TRBV14|TRBD2
CASSQGSLGGGFLSTDTQYF
>TRBV10-3|TRBD2
CAISEPPPRGGGYEQYF
>TRBV24-1|.
CATSDPGHTSGYTF
>TRBV7-3|.
CASSPPGVYGYTF
>TRBV4-1|TRBD1
CASSLIPGQGVYEQYF
>TRBV5-1|TRBD2
CASSRTDGGSYEQYF
>TRBV28|TRBD1
CASRLPGQGSNQPQHF
>TRBV5-5|TRBD1
CASRLDRVGGYTF
>TRBV2|.
CACAGALGGELFF
>TRBV30|TRBD1
CAWTRQGLYEQYF
>TRBV5-8|.
CASSLFQDNTEAFF
>TRBV9|TRBD2
CASTPGTSVSGELFF
>TRBV14|.
CASSQFHYGYTF
>TRBV9|.
CASSGPGGLFF
>TRBV9|.
CASSADNPLGSPLHF
>TRBV28|.
CASMEPGVNEKLFF
>TRBV24-1|TRBD1
CATSVARGQRRNQPQHF
>TRBV5-4|.
CASSSPGEPQHF